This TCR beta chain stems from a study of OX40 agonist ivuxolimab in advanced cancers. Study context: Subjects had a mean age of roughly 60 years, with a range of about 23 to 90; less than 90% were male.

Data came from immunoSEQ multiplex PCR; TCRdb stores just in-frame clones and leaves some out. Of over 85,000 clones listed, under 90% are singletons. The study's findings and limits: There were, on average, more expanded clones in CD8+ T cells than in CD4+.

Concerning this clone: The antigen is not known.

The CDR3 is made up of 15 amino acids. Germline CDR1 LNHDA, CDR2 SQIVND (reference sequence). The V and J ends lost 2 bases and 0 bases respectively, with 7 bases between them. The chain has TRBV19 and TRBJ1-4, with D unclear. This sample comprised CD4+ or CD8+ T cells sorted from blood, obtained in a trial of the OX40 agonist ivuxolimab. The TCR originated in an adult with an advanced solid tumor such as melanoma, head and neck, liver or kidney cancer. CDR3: CASSITPATNEKLFF. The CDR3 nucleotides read TGTGCCAGTAGTATAACCCCAGCAACTAATGAAAAACTGTTTTTT.